A single sample is the source of the 32 T cell receptor beta chains below, sequenced in a study of cytomegalovirus exposure and HLA in healthy donors. Produced via immunoSEQ multiplex PCR; TCRdb's table is partial and in-frame only. The sample holds fewer than 95,000 clones, roughly 80% seen once. The sequencing sample was made of PBMCs. These receptors all come from a woman under 30 in good health and CMV-seropositive.

This clone came up once. The chain recombines TRBV7-9 with TRBJ2-1, with 10 bases aligning to TRBD1. Per the germline V gene, CDR1 is SEHNR and CDR2 is FQNEAQ (reference sequence). CDR3 size: 16 residues. The V and J ends lost 4 bases and 7 bases, in that order; junction bases with no gene match: 10. Written as DNA, the CDR3 is TGTGCCAGCAGCTCCCGAGGGGGACAGGGGCGTAATGAGCAGTTCTTC. Translated: CASSSRGGQGRNEQFF.

The chain recombines TRBV7-3 with TRBJ2-7, with D maybe TRBD2 (7 bases). Germline-derived CDR1 and CDR2 are SGHTA and FQGTGA. The CDR3 runs 14 residues. V lost 4 bases and J lost 7, with 17 bases in between. Here the CDR3 DNA reads TGTGCCAGCAGCTCCGAGGGGGGGGCCGGGGAGCAGTACTTC. Amino acids: CASSSEGGAGEQYF.

This clone was counted a single time. V and J are TRBV19 and TRBJ2-2; D remains ambiguous. V lost 2 bases and J lost 5, with 9 bases in between. The CDR3 consists of 14 residues. CDR1 is LNHDA, CDR2 SQIVND, per germline (reference sequence). The CDR3 loop is CASSISPSTGELFF. The DNA for the CDR3 is TGTGCCAGTAGTATATCCCCCTCGACCGGGGAGCTGTTTTTT.

The V and J genes are TRBV5-3 and TRBJ2-1; 11 nucleotides line up with TRBD2. TRBV5-3 is placed among ORFs of uncertain function. The length of the CDR3 is 16 residues. V shed 3 bases, J shed 4 bases, and the junction held 6 bases outside the gene matches. CDR3 DNA sequence: TGTGCCAGAAGCTCTCGACTAGCGGGGTCATACAATGAGCAGTTCTTC. Translating gives CARSSRLAGSYNEQFF.

This chain uses TRBV6-5 with TRBJ1-3, with D perhaps matching TRBD1 (5 bases). The CDR3 is made up of 16 amino acids. Trimming stripped 4 bases from V and 0 bases from J, with 13 bases between. Germline CDR1 and CDR2: MNHEY and SVGAGI. The CDR3 DNA sequence: TGTGCCAGCAGTTCACAAGGGGTGAGCTCTGGAAACACCATATATTTT. Translated, it gives CASSSQGVSSGNTIYF.

The chain has TRBV6-1 and TRBJ2-1; 7 nucleotides agree with TRBD2. The CDR3 contains 15 residues. CDR1 is MNHNS and CDR2 is SASEGT in the germline V gene. V lost 5 bases, J lost 4 bases, and 8 bases stayed unmatched. CDR3 sequence: CASSTGLDPYNEQFF. In DNA form, the CDR3 reads TGTGCCAGCAGTACCGGACTAGATCCTTACAATGAGCAGTTCTTC.

The gene calls are TRBV9 and TRBJ1-1; TRBD1 might be the D (5 bases). V was pared by 0 bases and J by 3 bases, with 9 bases between. Germline CDR1 reads SGDLS; CDR2 reads YYNGEE. The CDR3 sequence is 14 residues long. CDR3 region: CASSVDPGDTEAFF. DNA of the CDR3: TGTGCCAGCAGCGTAGACCCGGGGGACACTGAAGCTTTCTTT.

V usage is TRBV6-4 and J usage is TRBJ2-1, with D possibly matching TRBD1 (5 bases). The V gene's germline CDR1 is MRHNA and CDR2 SNTAGT. Trimming stripped 8 bases from V and 1 base from J, with 18 bases between. The CDR3 has 16 amino acids. The CDR3 bases are TGTGCCAGCTTTTACAGGACACATCCGTCCTACAATGAGCAGTTCTTC. Translated, it gives CASFYRTHPSYNEQFF.

The rearrangement uses TRBV18 and TRBJ1-2; possible D gene TRBD1, 6 bases. Germline V gene sequence: CDR1 KGHSH, CDR2 LQKENI. Trimming stripped 2 bases from V and 5 bases from J, with 15 bases between. CDR3 length: 15 residues. The CDR3 nucleotides read TGTGCCAGCTCACCATCGGTCGGGACAAGATATGGCTACACCTTC. Encoded protein: CASSPSVGTRYGYTF.

The chain recombines TRBV11-3 with TRBJ2-3, with TRBD2 matching over 14 bases. The V and J ends lost 4 bases and 6 bases, in that order; junction bases with no gene match: 6. Per germline, CDR1 SGHNT and CDR2 YENEEA. CDR3 length equals 16 residues. This chain's CDR3 is CASSSTSGGAYDTQYF. The CDR3 DNA reads TGTGCCAGCAGCTCGACTAGCGGGGGGGCCTATGATACGCAGTATTTT.

V is TRBV7-2 and J is TRBJ1-6; TRBD1 agrees at 9 bases. The CDR3 runs to 15 residues. Germline V gives CDR1 SGHTA, CDR2 FQGNSA. V shed 4 bases, J shed 7 bases, and the junction held 5 bases outside the gene matches. As DNA, the CDR3 is TGTGCCAGCAGCTCCACGGACAGGGGAAATTCACCCCTCCACTTT. Its translation is CASSSTDRGNSPLHF.

The CDR3, as DNA: TGTGCCAGCAGCGCGGAAGCGGGGCGGGACAGGCCCTACGAGCAGTACTTC. This sequence encodes CASSAEAGRDRPYEQYF. The chain is built from TRBV9 and TRBJ2-7, with a weak D call TRBD1 (8 bases). Germline V gene sequence: CDR1 SGDLS, CDR2 YYNGEE. The CDR3 spans 17 residues. V lost 3 bases and J 2 bases, leaving 21 bases between the germline ends.

This chain links TRBV6-1 with TRBJ2-2; TRBD2 aligns across 7 bases. V lost 5 bases, J lost 0 bases, and 3 bases stayed unmatched. The CDR3 length is 15 residues. The germline V gene encodes CDR1 MNHNS and CDR2 SASEGT. CDR3: CASSSGLPNTGELFF. CDR3 bases: TGTGCCAGCAGTTCGGGACTACCGAACACCGGGGAGCTGTTTTTT.

The chain couples TRBV6-5 to TRBJ1-5; perhaps TRBD1 as D (6 bases). Germline values: CDR1 MNHEY, CDR2 SVGAGI. The CDR3 runs 14 residues. With 8 bases removed from V and 3 bases from J, the gap between germline ends came to 14 bases. The CDR3 sequence is CASRSTGINQPQHF. In nucleotides, the CDR3 is TGTGCCAGCCGATCGACAGGAATCAATCAGCCCCAGCATTTT.

This rearrangement joins TRBV13 to TRBJ1-2; D is uncertain. Trimming removed 5 bases at V and 0 bases at J, with 10 bases between. In germline, CDR1 is PRHDT, CDR2 FYEKMQ (reference sequence). There are 14 residues in the CDR3. CDR3 sequence: CASSLEHANYGYTF. The CDR3 bases are TGTGCCAGCAGCCTAGAACACGCTAACTATGGCTACACCTTC.

V gene TRBV11-3 combines with J gene TRBJ2-7; 9 bases agree with TRBD2. The germline CDR1 and CDR2 sequences are SGHNT and YENEEA. With V trimmed by 3 bases and J by 2 bases, 2 bases remained unmatched. This CDR3 is built from 14 residues. As DNA, the CDR3 is TGTGCCAGCAGCTTCAGCGGGGGGACCTACGAGCAGTACTTC. Translation gives CASSFSGGTYEQYF.

The rearrangement links TRBV4-2 to TRBJ1-2; D might be TRBD1 (5 bases). CDR1 and CDR2 from the germline V gene are LGHNA and YNFKEQ. The CDR3 length is 19 residues. V lost 0 bases to trimming and J lost 4 bases, with 24 bases between them. The CDR3 bases are TGTGCCAGCAGCCAAGACTGGAATTTATTGGATGGGGCTTCCTATGGCTACACCTTC. As protein: CASSQDWNLLDGASYGYTF.

CDR3 residues: CASSYVGGPQETQYF. In DNA, the CDR3 is TGTGCCAGCAGTTACGTCGGGGGGCCCCAAGAGACCCAGTACTTC. The rearrangement links TRBV6-5 to TRBJ2-5, with D possibly matching TRBD2 (7 bases). The CDR3 sequence is 15 residues long. Trimming removed 2 bases at V and 1 base at J, with 11 bases between. From germline, CDR1 is MNHEY and CDR2 SVGAGI.

The chain recombines TRBV28 with TRBJ2-2; D possibly corresponds to TRBD2 (5 bases). This CDR3 comprises 15 residues. Trimming took 6 bases from V and 6 from J, leaving 17 bases between them. CDR1 and CDR2 from the germline V gene are MDHEN and SYDVKM. CDR3 protein: CASRLPGLGAGELFF. The CDR3 nucleotides read TGTGCCAGCAGGCTTCCTGGGCTCGGGGCCGGGGAGCTGTTTTTT.

The chain recombines TRBV6-1 with TRBJ2-5; 12 nucleotides line up with TRBD2. The germline CDR1 and CDR2 sequences are MNHNS and SASEGT. The CDR3 contains 15 residues. The V and J ends lost 7 bases and 5 bases, in that order; junction bases with no gene match: 8. For the CDR3, the DNA is TGTGCCAGCACCCCGGGACTAGCGGGCTTTGAGACCCAGTACTTC. It translates to CASTPGLAGFETQYF.

The chain employs TRBV5-5 and TRBJ2-7, with 8 bases aligning to TRBD1. The V gene end was trimmed by 2 bases and the J gene end by 5 bases; junction bases not matched to a gene: 3. The germline V gene has CDR1 SGHKS and CDR2 YYEKEE (reference sequence). This CDR3 contains 13 residues. CDR3 sequence (DNA): TGTGCCAGCAGCTTCGACAGGGGCCACGAGCAGTACTTC. Translated, it gives CASSFDRGHEQYF.

This clone appeared a few times. The chain joins TRBV2 to TRBJ2-1; 7 nucleotides match TRBD1. This CDR3 has 13 amino acids. V shed 3 bases and J 4 bases; nucleotides not matched to a gene: 0. Germline loops: CDR1 SNHLY, CDR2 FYNNEI. CDR3 coding DNA: TGTGCCAGCAGTGAGACAGGGTACAATGAGCAGTTCTTC. Protein sequence: CASSETGYNEQFF.

The chain couples TRBV4-2 to TRBJ2-7, with TRBD2 matching 10 bases. Germline CDR1 LGHNA, CDR2 YNFKEQ. Trimming removed 0 bases from V and 3 bases from J; junction bases left unmatched: 14. This CDR3 is 19 amino acids long. The CDR3, as DNA: TGTGCCAGCAGCCAAGATGGCTCTAGCGGGGGCGTCACCTTCTACGAGCAGTACTTC. This gives the protein CASSQDGSSGGVTFYEQYF.

Here the CDR3 reads CASSESKTVSYEQYF. Here the CDR3 DNA reads TGCGCCAGCAGTGAGTCGAAAACGGTATCCTACGAGCAGTACTTC. The chain employs TRBV10-2 and TRBJ2-7, with D unresolved. The CDR3 sequence is 15 residues long. Trimming stripped 0 bases from V and 1 base from J, with 10 bases between. CDR1 WSHSY and CDR2 SAAADI come from the germline V gene.

This clone has more than one count but fewer than ten. This chain links TRBV29-1 with TRBJ2-7, with TRBD1 as a possible D gene (6 bases). Deletions cut 5 bases from V and 5 bases from J, with 13 bases between. CDR1 is SQVTM, CDR2 ANQGSEA, per germline. This CDR3 comprises 12 residues. CDR3 amino acids: CSVTGFDNEQYF. Here the CDR3 DNA reads TGCAGCGTTACAGGGTTTGATAACGAGCAGTACTTC.

The gene calls are TRBV18 and TRBJ2-7; 7 bases map to TRBD2. Germline lookup yields CDR1 KGHSH and CDR2 LQKENI. The CDR3 totals 14 residues. Trimming at V came to 2 bases and at J to 6 bases, leaving 7 bases not matched to a gene. In DNA form, the CDR3 reads TGTGCCAGCTCACCAAACCGGCCGGGGGGCGAGCAGTACTTC. Its translation: CASSPNRPGGEQYF.

This clone came up a few times. The gene calls are TRBV5-1 and TRBJ1-1; unclear D gene. This CDR3 is 13 amino acids long. Germline V CDR1 and CDR2: SGHRS, YFSETQ. V was clipped by 1 base and J by 2 bases, with 6 bases between them. The DNA of the CDR3 is TGCGCCAGCAGCTTGTCGCGAAACACTGAAGCTTTCTTT. It is translated as CASSLSRNTEAFF.

This clone came up a few times. This chain uses TRBV23-1 with TRBJ1-6; D unclear. TRBV23-1 has ORF status, its function being uncertain. The CDR3 is made up of 12 amino acids. Deletions cut 7 bases from V and 6 bases from J, with 7 bases between. The chain's CDR3 is CASKLSNSPLHF. Written as DNA, the CDR3 is TGCGCCAGCAAACTGTCTAATTCACCCCTCCACTTT.

This chain uses TRBV6-5 with TRBJ1-6, with 10 nucleotides matching TRBD1. This CDR3 has 16 amino acids. CDR1 and CDR2 (germline): MNHEY, SVGAGI. J lost 11 bases, V lost 0 bases, and 7 bases had no gene match. The CDR3 region has the DNA TGTGCCAGCAGTTACTCCGGGACAGGGGTTTTTGCACCCCTCCACTTT. Its translation: CASSYSGTGVFAPLHF.

The chain employs TRBV7-9 and TRBJ2-1; D remains ambiguous. Germline CDR1 and CDR2: SEHNR and FQNEAQ (reference sequence). Trimming removed 0 bases from V and 5 bases from J, with 5 bases in between. The CDR3 runs 13 residues. CDR3 bases: TGTGCCAGCAGCTTAGCCCAGGACAATGAGCAGTTCTTC. As protein: CASSLAQDNEQFF.

The chain is built from TRBV28 and TRBJ1-5; 8 bases fit TRBD1. Looked up from germline, CDR1 is MDHEN and CDR2 is SYDVKM. This CDR3 comprises 13 residues. V was pared by 9 bases and J by 5 bases, with 6 bases of the junction left unmatched. CDR3 region: CASITGGYQPQHF. The CDR3 DNA reads TGTGCCAGTATAACAGGGGGGTATCAGCCCCAGCATTTT.

This chain uses TRBV28 with TRBJ1-2; D is uncertain. V was shortened by 2 bases and J by 4 bases, with 5 bases between the two germline ends. This CDR3 has 12 residues. Germline V gene data show CDR1 as MDHEN and CDR2 as SYDVKM. CDR3 protein: CASSLVAYGYTF. In DNA, the CDR3 is TGTGCCAGCAGTTTAGTAGCCTATGGCTACACCTTC.